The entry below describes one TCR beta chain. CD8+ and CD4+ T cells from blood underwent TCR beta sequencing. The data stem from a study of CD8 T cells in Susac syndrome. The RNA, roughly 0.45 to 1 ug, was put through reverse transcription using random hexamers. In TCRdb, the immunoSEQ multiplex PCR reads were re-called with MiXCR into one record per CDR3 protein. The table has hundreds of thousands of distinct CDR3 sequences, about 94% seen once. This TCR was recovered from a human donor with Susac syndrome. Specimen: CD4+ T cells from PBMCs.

The CDR3 region is CASRDRGRAYEQYF. In DNA form, the CDR3 reads TGTGCCAGCAGGGACAGGGGGCGCGCCTACGAGCAGTACTTC. V usage is TRBV6-2 or TRBV6-3 and J usage is TRBJ2-7, with 11 bases fitting TRBD1. This CDR3 comprises 14 residues. Trimming at V came to 6 bases and at J to 2 bases, leaving 3 bases not matched to a gene. The germline CDR1 and CDR2 sequences are MNHEY and SVGEGT.